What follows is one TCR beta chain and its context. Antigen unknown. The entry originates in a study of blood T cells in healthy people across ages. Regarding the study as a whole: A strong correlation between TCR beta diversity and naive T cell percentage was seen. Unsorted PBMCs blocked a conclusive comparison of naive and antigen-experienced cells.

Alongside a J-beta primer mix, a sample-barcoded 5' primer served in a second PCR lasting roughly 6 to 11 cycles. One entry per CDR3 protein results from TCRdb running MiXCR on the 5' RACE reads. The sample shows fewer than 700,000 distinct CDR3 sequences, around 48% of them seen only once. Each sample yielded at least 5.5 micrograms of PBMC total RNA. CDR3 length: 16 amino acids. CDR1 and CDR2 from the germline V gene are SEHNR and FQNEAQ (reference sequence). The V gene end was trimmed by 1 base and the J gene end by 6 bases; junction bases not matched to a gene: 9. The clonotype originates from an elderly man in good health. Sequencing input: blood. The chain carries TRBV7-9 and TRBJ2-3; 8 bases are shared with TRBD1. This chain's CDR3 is CASSLGVQGAGDTQYF. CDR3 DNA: TGTGCCAGCAGCTTAGGCGTCCAGGGGGCCGGTGATACGCAGTATTTT.